This T cell receptor beta chain was observed in a study of early T cells in non-severe SARS-CoV-2 infection (dated by TCRdb to the early 2020s). General notes on the study: Because TCR sequencing was done on bulk RNA from unsorted whole blood, the alpha and beta chains could not be paired. On the study overall, not on this receptor specifically: VDJdb matching was skewed toward anti-spike CD8 responses and likely underestimated virus-specific expansions, missing private and CD4 specificities.

The study was a case-control design nested within a healthcare worker cohort in London, UK, with weekly nasopharyngeal swab PCR tests and blood sampling. Healthcare workers were recruited between 23 and 31 March 2020, during the week of the UK lockdown, and were followed weekly for up to about 16 weeks. This clonotype was seen at least ten times. The specificity of this receptor is unknown. Qualities for individual bases were not recorded, and no much larger clone is one base off. The library was produced with 5' RACE. Sequenced using a NextSeq 500. The TCR library protocol attached unique molecular identifiers to individual cDNA molecules to correct for sequencing error and PCR bias. TCR alpha and beta chains were both sequenced, and the abundances of alpha and beta sequences in each sample were closely correlated with each other. For the original study's pipeline: Decombinator V4 was used to annotate the V gene, J gene and CDR3 of the TCR sequences. TCRs were defined as expanded if a significant change between any two time points was detected under a Poisson model with p below 0.0001. TCR abundances were normalised to the total number of TCRs sequenced per sample and expressed as counts per million. VDJdb, accessed 1 November 2021, was searched for CMV, EBV and SARS-CoV-2 annotated TCRs, with TCRs annotated for multiple antigens excluded. Using fastp at Q25 and MiXCR, TCRdb reprocessed the public reads and kept productive beta chains. Each record represents a unique CDR3 protein, reported with the most common genes and DNA among its rows. The V and J calls reflect TCRdb's pipeline rather than the authors' work. The sample data list some 35,000 distinct CDR3 sequences, and about 5% of these were observed just once. The ten most abundant clones make up roughly 27% of the sample.

This TCR was sampled from an adult who was a healthcare worker with PCR-confirmed SARS-CoV-2 infection or an uninfected control (not recorded which). Sample: whole blood.

At the DNA level, the sequence is TGCGCCAGCAGCCCAACGACTAGTTCCCACAATGAGCAGTTCTTC. This codes for CASSPTTSSHNEQFF. This sequence uses TRBV4-1 and TRBJ2-1; the D gene is perhaps TRBD2, on 6 matching bases. The CDR3 holds 15 amino acids from the cysteine to the phenylalanine. The entry retains the CDR3 DNA only, 45 bases that are in frame from base 1. Trimming takes 4 bases from V and 5 bases from J, and the germline ends sit 15 bases apart. The germline V gene gives CDR1 as MGHRA and CDR2 as YSYEKL.